Listed below are T cell receptor beta chains from one sample, sequenced in a study of blood T cell repertoires in COVID-19. The table came from immunoSEQ multiplex PCR; TCRdb's copy has only in-frame clones and leaves some out. The sample has a few hundred thousand clones; around 83% are singletons. Sequenced: PBMCs or T cells enriched from blood (not recorded which). The receptors come from a woman in her thirties or forties with acute COVID-19. Each CDR3 is given with its conserved first and last residue. A D gene is named only where the DNA matches it firmly. Some rows mark clone size as missing; the rest say once, few, many or name a class of expanded clone.

once	TRBV11-2	TRBJ1-1	.	TGTGCCAGCAGCTTAGATCTCCCCCAGGGGTTCATGAACACTGAAGCTTTCTTT	CASSLDLPQGFMNTEAFF
.	TRBV28	TRBJ1-6	.	TGTGCCAGCAGTCAGGGGAATTCACCCCTCCACTTT	CASSQGNSPLHF
.	TRBV30	TRBJ1-4	.	TGTGCCTGGAGGGGGGGTAATGAAAAACTGTTTTTT	CAWRGGNEKLFF
.	TRBV28	TRBJ2-7	.	TGTGCCAGCGGGCCCACCGGAACCTACGAGCAGTACTTC	CASGPTGTYEQYF
few	TRBV19	TRBJ2-5	TRBD2	TGTGCCAGTAGGGAGACTAGCGGGCCCAAAGAGACCCAGTACTTC	CASRETSGPKETQYF
once	TRBV19	TRBJ2-3	.	TGTGCCAGTAGTCCCCAAACTAGCAGTATCACAGATACGCAGTATTTT	CASSPQTSSITDTQYF
.	TRBV11-3	TRBJ2-3	.	TGTGCCAGCAGCTCCGGGACGGGACACACAGATACGCAGTATTTT	CASSSGTGHTDTQYF
once	TRBV9	TRBJ1-6	TRBD1	TGTGCCAGCAGCGATGCCGGGACAGGGGCACCCCTCCACTTT	CASSDAGTGAPLHF
.	TRBV7-2	TRBJ1-4	TRBD1	TGTGCCAGCAGCTGGAACAGGGGTGAAAAACTGTTTTTT	CASSWNRGEKLFF
.	TRBV9	TRBJ2-7	.	TGTGCCAGCAGCGTAGGTCCGGGTGAAGCTTACGAGCAGTACTTC	CASSVGPGEAYEQYF
.	TRBV4-3	TRBJ1-1	.	TGCGCCAGCAGCCAAGATTTCGGGGGGGGAATGAACACTGAAGCTTTCTTT	CASSQDFGGGMNTEAFF
.	TRBV5-1	TRBJ1-3	TRBD1	TGCGCCAGCAGCTTGATCGGGACAGGGGTCGGAAACACCATATATTTT	CASSLIGTGVGNTIYF
.	TRBV7-8	TRBJ2-3	TRBD2	TGTGCCAGCAGCTTGTACAGCGGGGGACGATCAGGGACAGATACGCAGTATTTT	CASSLYSGGRSGTDTQYF
.	TRBV4-2	TRBJ1-6	TRBD1	TGTGCCAGCAGCCAAGTGACAGGGGAGTCGGTTAAGTCACCCCTCCACTTT	CASSQVTGESVKSPLHF
.	TRBV7-9	TRBJ2-7	.	TGTGCCAGCAGCTTATCCACAGAACAACGGCACTTC	CASSLSTEQRHF
once	TRBV7-8	TRBJ1-5	.	TGTGCCAGCAGCTTAGGTTCGAGGGACAATCAGCCCCAGCATTTT	CASSLGSRDNQPQHF
.	TRBV7-9	TRBJ1-4	.	TGTGCCAGCACCCTGACGGGGGATCTTGAAAAACTGTTTTTT	CASTLTGDLEKLFF
.	TRBV6-5	TRBJ1-1	.	TGTGCCAGCAGTTTGGGCATCACGGAGAACACTGAAGCTTTCTTT	CASSLGITENTEAFF
.	TRBV5-1	TRBJ2-1	TRBD2	TGCGCCAGCAGCTTGGGTCTAGCGGCCCCCAATGAGCAGTTCTTC	CASSLGLAAPNEQFF
.	TRBV5-8	TRBJ2-5	.	TGTGCCAGCAAAGCTCGGAGCTACGAGACCCAGTACTTC	CASKARSYETQYF
.	TRBV28	TRBJ2-7	TRBD1	TGTGCCAGCAGTTTGATCCGGACAGGGGGCGACGAGCAGTACTTC	CASSLIRTGGDEQYF
.	TRBV5-5	TRBJ2-7	.	TGTGCCAGCAGCACCCAGGGCTACGAGCAGTACTTC	CASSTQGYEQYF
.	TRBV5-5	TRBJ1-5	.	TGTGCCAGCAGCTTGCAGCGGAATCAGCCCCAGCATTTT	CASSLQRNQPQHF
.	TRBV27	TRBJ1-3	TRBD1	TGTGCCAGCAGTTCGACAGGGTCCTCTGGAAACACCATATATTTT	CASSSTGSSGNTIYF
.	TRBV4-2	TRBJ2-4	.	TGTGCCAGCAGCCAAGAAGGTAGCGATAACATTCAGTACTTC	CASSQEGSDNIQYF
.	TRBV6-1	TRBJ1-5	.	TGTGCCAGCAGTGAAGTACAGGGTGGCAATCAGCCCCAGCATTTT	CASSEVQGGNQPQHF
.	TRBV5-4	TRBJ2-3	.	TGTGCCAGCAGCTCGGGACTCCCCACAGATACGCAGTATTTT	CASSSGLPTDTQYF
.	TRBV11-2	TRBJ1-2	.	TGTGCCAGCAGTATCACTTCCAGGGTGAACTATGGCTACACCTTC	CASSITSRVNYGYTF
.	TRBV19	TRBJ2-2	.	TGTGCCAGTAGTATCTCCGGGAAGAACACCGGGGAGCTGTTTTTT	CASSISGKNTGELFF
few	TRBV9	TRBJ2-7	TRBD1	TGTGCCAGCAGCGTTTCCGGGACAGGGGCTTACGAGCAGTACTTC	CASSVSGTGAYEQYF
.	TRBV7-9	TRBJ2-1	.	TGTGCCAGCAGTCCAGACAATGAGCAGTTCTTC	CASSPDNEQFF
.	TRBV27	TRBJ2-5	.	TGTGCCAGCAGTTTATTTCCGGGAGCCATCTGGGAGACCCAGTACTTC	CASSLFPGAIWETQYF
few	TRBV4-3	TRBJ2-6	TRBD1	TGCGCCAGCAGCCAAGCCTACCTGACAGGGTCTGGGGCCAACGTCCTGACTTTC	CASSQAYLTGSGANVLTF
.	TRBV6-2/TRBV6-3	TRBJ2-7	.	TGTGCCAGCAGCGTCGTAGTCGACGAGCAGTACTTC	CASSVVVDEQYF
.	TRBV6-5	TRBJ2-7	TRBD2	TGTGCCAGCAGTCCTAGCGGGAGACACGAGCAGTACTTC	CASSPSGRHEQYF
.	TRBV3-1/TRBV3-2	TRBJ1-2	TRBD1	TGTGCCAGCAGCAAAGAACGGGACAGGGGAGGTGTCTACACCTTC	CASSKERDRGGVYTF
.	TRBV29-1	TRBJ1-1	.	TGCAGCGCCGGGTGGGGCGGCACTGAAGCTTTCTTT	CSAGWGGTEAFF
.	TRBV2	TRBJ1-1	.	TGTGCCAGCAGTGGGGACACGGATGTACTGGGGCCTGAAGCTTTCTTT	CASSGDTDVLGPEAFF
.	TRBV29-1	TRBJ1-1	.	TGCAGCGTTGAGCGTAGCACTGAAGCTTTCTTT	CSVERSTEAFF
once	TRBV18	TRBJ2-7	TRBD1	TGTGCCAGCTCACCGGACAGGACCCTCTCCTACGAGCAGTACTTC	CASSPDRTLSYEQYF
.	TRBV3-1/TRBV3-2	TRBJ2-7	TRBD1	TGTGCCAGCAGCCCGGACAGGGTTAGCGAGCAGTACTTC	CASSPDRVSEQYF